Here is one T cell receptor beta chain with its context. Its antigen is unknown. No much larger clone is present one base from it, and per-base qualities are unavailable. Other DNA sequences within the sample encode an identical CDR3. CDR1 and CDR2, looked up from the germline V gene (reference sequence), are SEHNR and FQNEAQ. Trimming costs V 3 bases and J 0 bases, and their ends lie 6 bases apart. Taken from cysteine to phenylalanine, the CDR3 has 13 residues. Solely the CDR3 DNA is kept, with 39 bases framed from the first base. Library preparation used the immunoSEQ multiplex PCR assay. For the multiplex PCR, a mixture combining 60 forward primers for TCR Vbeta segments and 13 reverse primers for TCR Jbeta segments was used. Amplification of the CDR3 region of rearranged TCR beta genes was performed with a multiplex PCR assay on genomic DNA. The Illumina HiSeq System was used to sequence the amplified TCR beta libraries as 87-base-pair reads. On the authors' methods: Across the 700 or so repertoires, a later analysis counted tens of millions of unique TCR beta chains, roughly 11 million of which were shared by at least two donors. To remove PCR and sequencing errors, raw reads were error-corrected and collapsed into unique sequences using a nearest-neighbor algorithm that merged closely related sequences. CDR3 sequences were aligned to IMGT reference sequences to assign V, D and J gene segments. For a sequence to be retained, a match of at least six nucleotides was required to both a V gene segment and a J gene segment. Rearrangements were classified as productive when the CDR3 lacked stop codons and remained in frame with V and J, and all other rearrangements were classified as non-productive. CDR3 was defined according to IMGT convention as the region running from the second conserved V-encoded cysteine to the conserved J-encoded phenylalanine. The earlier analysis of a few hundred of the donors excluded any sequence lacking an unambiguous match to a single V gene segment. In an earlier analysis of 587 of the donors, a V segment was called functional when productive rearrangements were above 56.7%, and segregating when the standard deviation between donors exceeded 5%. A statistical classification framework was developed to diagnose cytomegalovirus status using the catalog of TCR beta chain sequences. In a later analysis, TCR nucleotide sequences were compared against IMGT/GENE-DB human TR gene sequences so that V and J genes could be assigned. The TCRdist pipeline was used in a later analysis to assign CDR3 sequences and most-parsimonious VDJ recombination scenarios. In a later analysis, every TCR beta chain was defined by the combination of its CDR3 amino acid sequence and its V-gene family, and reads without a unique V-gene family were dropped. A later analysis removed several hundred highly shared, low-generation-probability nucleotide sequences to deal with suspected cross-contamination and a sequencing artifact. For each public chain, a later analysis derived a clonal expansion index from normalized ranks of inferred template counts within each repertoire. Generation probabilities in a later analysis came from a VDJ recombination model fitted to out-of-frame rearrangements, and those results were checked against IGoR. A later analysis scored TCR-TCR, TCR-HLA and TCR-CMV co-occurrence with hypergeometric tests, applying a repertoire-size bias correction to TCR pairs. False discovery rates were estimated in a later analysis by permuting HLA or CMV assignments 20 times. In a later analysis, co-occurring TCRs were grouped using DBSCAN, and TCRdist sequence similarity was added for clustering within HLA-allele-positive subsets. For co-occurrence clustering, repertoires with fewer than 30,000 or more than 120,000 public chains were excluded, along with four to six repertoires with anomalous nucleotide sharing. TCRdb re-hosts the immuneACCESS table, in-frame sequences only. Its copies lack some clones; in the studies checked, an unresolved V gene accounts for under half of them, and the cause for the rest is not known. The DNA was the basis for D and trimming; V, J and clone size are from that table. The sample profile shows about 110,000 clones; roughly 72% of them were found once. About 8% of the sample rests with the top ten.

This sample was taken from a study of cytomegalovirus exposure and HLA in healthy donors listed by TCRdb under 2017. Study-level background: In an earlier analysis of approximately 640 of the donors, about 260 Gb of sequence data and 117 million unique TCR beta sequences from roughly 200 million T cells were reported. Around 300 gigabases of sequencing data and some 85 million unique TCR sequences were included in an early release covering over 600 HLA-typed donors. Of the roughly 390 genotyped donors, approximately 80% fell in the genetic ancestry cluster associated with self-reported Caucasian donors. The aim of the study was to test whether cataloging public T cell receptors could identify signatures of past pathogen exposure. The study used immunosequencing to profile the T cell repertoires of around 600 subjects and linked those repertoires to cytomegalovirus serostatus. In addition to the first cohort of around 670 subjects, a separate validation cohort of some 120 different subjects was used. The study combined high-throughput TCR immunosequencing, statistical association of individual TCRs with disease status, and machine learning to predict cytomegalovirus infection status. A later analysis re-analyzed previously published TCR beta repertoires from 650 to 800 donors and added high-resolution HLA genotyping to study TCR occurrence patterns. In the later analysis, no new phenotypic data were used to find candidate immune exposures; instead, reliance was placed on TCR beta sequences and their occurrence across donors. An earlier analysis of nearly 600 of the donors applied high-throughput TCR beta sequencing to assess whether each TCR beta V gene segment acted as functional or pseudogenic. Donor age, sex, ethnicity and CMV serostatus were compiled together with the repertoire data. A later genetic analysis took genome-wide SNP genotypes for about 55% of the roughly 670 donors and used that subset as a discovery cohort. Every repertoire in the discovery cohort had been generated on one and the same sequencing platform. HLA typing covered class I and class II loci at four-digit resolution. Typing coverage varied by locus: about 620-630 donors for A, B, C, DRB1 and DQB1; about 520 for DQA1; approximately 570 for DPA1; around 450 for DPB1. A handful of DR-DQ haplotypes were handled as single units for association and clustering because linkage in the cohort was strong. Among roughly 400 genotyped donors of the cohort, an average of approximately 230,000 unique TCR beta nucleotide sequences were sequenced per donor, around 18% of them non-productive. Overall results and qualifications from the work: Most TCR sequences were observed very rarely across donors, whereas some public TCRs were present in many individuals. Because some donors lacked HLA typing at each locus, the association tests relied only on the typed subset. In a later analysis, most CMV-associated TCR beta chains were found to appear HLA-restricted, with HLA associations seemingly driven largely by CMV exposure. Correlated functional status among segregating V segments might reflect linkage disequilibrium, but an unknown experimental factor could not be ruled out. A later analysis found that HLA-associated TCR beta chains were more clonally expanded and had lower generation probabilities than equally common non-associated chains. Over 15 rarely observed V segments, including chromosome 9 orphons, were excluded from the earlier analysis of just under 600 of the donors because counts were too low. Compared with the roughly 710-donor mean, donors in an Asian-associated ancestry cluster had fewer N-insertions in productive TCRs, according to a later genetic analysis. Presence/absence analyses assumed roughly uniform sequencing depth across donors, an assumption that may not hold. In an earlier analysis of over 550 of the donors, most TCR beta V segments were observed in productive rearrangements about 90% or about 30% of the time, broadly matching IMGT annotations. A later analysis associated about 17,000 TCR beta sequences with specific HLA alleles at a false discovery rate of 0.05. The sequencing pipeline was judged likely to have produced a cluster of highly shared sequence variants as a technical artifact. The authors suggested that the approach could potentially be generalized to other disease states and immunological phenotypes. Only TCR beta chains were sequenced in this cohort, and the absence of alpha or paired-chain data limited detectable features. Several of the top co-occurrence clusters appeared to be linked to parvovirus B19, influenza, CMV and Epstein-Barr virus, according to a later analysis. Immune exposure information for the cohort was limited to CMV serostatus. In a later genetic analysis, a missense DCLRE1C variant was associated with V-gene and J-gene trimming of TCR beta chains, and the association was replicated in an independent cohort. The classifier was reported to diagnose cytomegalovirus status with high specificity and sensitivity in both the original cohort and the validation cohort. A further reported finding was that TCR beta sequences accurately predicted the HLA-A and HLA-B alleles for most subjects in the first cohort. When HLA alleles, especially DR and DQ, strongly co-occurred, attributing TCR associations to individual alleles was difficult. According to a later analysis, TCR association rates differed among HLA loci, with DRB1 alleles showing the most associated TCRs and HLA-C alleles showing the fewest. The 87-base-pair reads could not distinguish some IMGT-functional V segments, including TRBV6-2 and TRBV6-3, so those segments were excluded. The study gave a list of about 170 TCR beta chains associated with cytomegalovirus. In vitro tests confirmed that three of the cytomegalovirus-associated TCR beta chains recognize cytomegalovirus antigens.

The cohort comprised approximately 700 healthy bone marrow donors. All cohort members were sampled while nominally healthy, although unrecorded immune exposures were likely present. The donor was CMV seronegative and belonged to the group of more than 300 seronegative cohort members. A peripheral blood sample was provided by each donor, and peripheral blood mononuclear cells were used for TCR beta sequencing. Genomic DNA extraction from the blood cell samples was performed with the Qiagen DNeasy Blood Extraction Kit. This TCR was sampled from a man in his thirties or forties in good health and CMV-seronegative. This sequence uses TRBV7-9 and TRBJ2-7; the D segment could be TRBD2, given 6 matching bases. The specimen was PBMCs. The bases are TGTGCCAGCAGCTTGACTAGCTCCTACGAGCAGTACTTC. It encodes CASSLTSSYEQYF.